A selection of T cell receptor beta chains follows, all from one sample in a study of blood T cells in healthy people across ages. TCRdb fed the 5' RACE reads into MiXCR, producing one record per CDR3 protein. Here the sample spans roughly 720,000 distinct CDR3 sequences, less than 70% being singletons. The specimen sequenced was blood. These receptors originate from an elderly man in good health. CDR3s include the opening cysteine and the closing phenylalanine or tryptophan. The order of the fields is D gene, clone size, V gene, J gene, CDR3 DNA, CDR3 protein. D genes are given only for firm matches. Only some rows state a clone size, as once, few, many or a class for expanded clones.

D gene: TRBD1; clone size: .; V gene: TRBV20-1; J gene: TRBJ1-5; CDR3 DNA: TGCAGTGCTAGAGATCCGGGACAGGGGTTGGCGGGTCAGCCCCAGCATTTT; CDR3 protein: CSARDPGQGLAGQPQHF
D gene: .; clone size: .; V gene: TRBV6-6; J gene: TRBJ2-5; CDR3 DNA: TGTGCCAGCATTTACTCAGGGGAGACCCAGTACTTC; CDR3 protein: CASIYSGETQYF
D gene: .; clone size: .; V gene: TRBV28; J gene: TRBJ2-2; CDR3 DNA: TGTGCCAGCAGTTTAAACGTGAACCCCGGGGAGCTGTTTTTT; CDR3 protein: CASSLNVNPGELFF
D gene: TRBD1; clone size: .; V gene: TRBV12-3/TRBV12-4; J gene: TRBJ2-7; CDR3 DNA: TGTGCCAGCACCCGGGACAGGAGTTACGAGCAGTACTTC; CDR3 protein: CASTRDRSYEQYF
D gene: TRBD1; clone size: .; V gene: TRBV6-6; J gene: TRBJ1-2; CDR3 DNA: TGTGCCAGCAGTCTCCGGGACAGGGGGCCCTTAAACTATGGCTACACCTTC; CDR3 protein: CASSLRDRGPLNYGYTF
D gene: TRBD2; clone size: .; V gene: TRBV4-2; J gene: TRBJ2-1; CDR3 DNA: TGTGCCAGCAGCCAAGACCCTAGCGGGAGGGGGCAGTTCTTC; CDR3 protein: CASSQDPSGRGQFF
D gene: .; clone size: .; V gene: TRBV5-1; J gene: TRBJ2-5; CDR3 DNA: TGCGCCAGCAGCTTGGACGGGGAACCTCGGGGTCAAGAGACCCAGTACTTC; CDR3 protein: CASSLDGEPRGQETQYF
D gene: .; clone size: .; V gene: TRBV11-3; J gene: TRBJ1-6; CDR3 DNA: TGTGCCAGCAGCTTGGGTGGGGATTCACCCCTCCACTTT; CDR3 protein: CASSLGGDSPLHF
D gene: TRBD2; clone size: few; V gene: TRBV3-1; J gene: TRBJ2-1; CDR3 DNA: TGTGCCAGCAGCCGATCGGGACTAGTATCTAATGAGCAGTTCTTC; CDR3 protein: CASSRSGLVSNEQFF
D gene: TRBD2; clone size: few; V gene: TRBV20-1; J gene: TRBJ2-5; CDR3 DNA: TGCAGTGCGACACAAGCGGGAGGCCAAGAGACCCAGTACTTC; CDR3 protein: CSATQAGGQETQYF
D gene: TRBD2; clone size: .; V gene: TRBV24-1; J gene: TRBJ2-1; CDR3 DNA: TGTGCCACCAGTGATCCCACAGCGGGAGGGAATGAGCAGTTCTTC; CDR3 protein: CATSDPTAGGNEQFF
D gene: TRBD1; clone size: .; V gene: TRBV6-5; J gene: TRBJ2-7; CDR3 DNA: TGTGCCAGCAGCCGTGGGACAGGGATGACCTACGAGCAGTACTTC; CDR3 protein: CASSRGTGMTYEQYF
D gene: .; clone size: .; V gene: TRBV15; J gene: TRBJ2-7; CDR3 DNA: TGTGCCACCAGCATCGGCGGTTCCTACGAGCAGTACTTC; CDR3 protein: CATSIGGSYEQYF
D gene: TRBD1; clone size: .; V gene: TRBV3-1; J gene: TRBJ1-5; CDR3 DNA: TGTGCCAGCAGCCAGGGGACAGGGCTCCAGAATCAGCCCCAGCATTTT; CDR3 protein: CASSQGTGLQNQPQHF
D gene: .; clone size: .; V gene: TRBV27; J gene: TRBJ2-7; CDR3 DNA: TGTGCCAGCAGTATGTCGCGGGCAACCTACGAGCAGTACTTC; CDR3 protein: CASSMSRATYEQYF
D gene: .; clone size: .; V gene: TRBV20-1; J gene: TRBJ2-1; CDR3 DNA: TGCAGTGCCCGGCCGCGATCCTACAATGAGCAGTTCTTC; CDR3 protein: CSARPRSYNEQFF
D gene: .; clone size: .; V gene: TRBV7-2; J gene: TRBJ1-1; CDR3 DNA: TGTGCCAGCAGCTTAGCACCCTCGAGGTACACTGAAGCTTTCTTT; CDR3 protein: CASSLAPSRYTEAFF
D gene: .; clone size: once; V gene: TRBV7-2; J gene: TRBJ1-2; CDR3 DNA: TGTGCCAGCAGCACCGGGGCTATCTATGGCTACACCTTC; CDR3 protein: CASSTGAIYGYTF
D gene: TRBD2; clone size: few; V gene: TRBV20-1; J gene: TRBJ2-1; CDR3 DNA: TGCAGTGCTAGGGTGACTAGCGGGAGCCCACGGCAGTTCTTC; CDR3 protein: CSARVTSGSPRQFF
D gene: .; clone size: .; V gene: TRBV21-1; J gene: TRBJ2-3; CDR3 DNA: TGTGCCAGCTCCCCCGGGACTAGCGACAGATACGCGTATTTT; CDR3 protein: CASSPGTSDRYAYF
D gene: .; clone size: few; V gene: TRBV6-5; J gene: TRBJ2-5; CDR3 DNA: TGTGCCAGCAGTCAAGGGGTATTCCAAGAGACCCAGTACTTC; CDR3 protein: CASSQGVFQETQYF
D gene: TRBD1; clone size: .; V gene: TRBV28; J gene: TRBJ2-1; CDR3 DNA: TGTGCCACCTTAGACAGGGGGGATCACAATGAGCAGTTCTTC; CDR3 protein: CATLDRGDHNEQFF
D gene: .; clone size: .; V gene: TRBV6-5; J gene: TRBJ1-4; CDR3 DNA: TGTGCCAGCAGTTACTCGAATGGGGGAGGTGAAAAACTGTTTTTT; CDR3 protein: CASSYSNGGGEKLFF
D gene: TRBD1; clone size: .; V gene: TRBV12-3/TRBV12-4; J gene: TRBJ1-2; CDR3 DNA: TGTGCCAGCAGTCCTTCTTGGGGGACAGGGGGCCAAACCCCTGGCTACACCTTC; CDR3 protein: CASSPSWGTGGQTPGYTF
D gene: TRBD2; clone size: .; V gene: TRBV7-9; J gene: TRBJ2-1; CDR3 DNA: TGTGCCAGCAGCCCCCCCGGGACTAGCGCCTACAATGAGCAGTTCTTC; CDR3 protein: CASSPPGTSAYNEQFF
D gene: TRBD2; clone size: .; V gene: TRBV6-1; J gene: TRBJ2-7; CDR3 DNA: TGTGCCAGCAAACCGGAGAGCGGGAGCTCCTACGAGCAGTACTTC; CDR3 protein: CASKPESGSSYEQYF
D gene: .; clone size: .; V gene: TRBV11-2; J gene: TRBJ1-2; CDR3 DNA: TGTGCCAGCAGCCCCCAGGGTGTGGGGTATGGCTACACCTTC; CDR3 protein: CASSPQGVGYGYTF
D gene: .; clone size: once; V gene: TRBV5-1; J gene: TRBJ2-3; CDR3 DNA: TGCACCAGCATCTTAGCCGGATCGGGGGTCACAGATACGCAGTATTTT; CDR3 protein: CTSILAGSGVTDTQYF
D gene: .; clone size: .; V gene: TRBV20-1; J gene: TRBJ1-1; CDR3 DNA: TGCAGTGCTAGGAGGGAGTTCGGAACTGAAGCTTTCTTT; CDR3 protein: CSARREFGTEAFF
D gene: .; clone size: .; V gene: TRBV10-3; J gene: TRBJ2-6; CDR3 DNA: TGTGCCATCAGCGTCGTGACTGGGGCCAACGTCCTGACTTTC; CDR3 protein: CAISVVTGANVLTF
D gene: .; clone size: .; V gene: TRBV7-6; J gene: TRBJ1-4; CDR3 DNA: TGTGCCAGCAGCTTAGAAACTTCGGGGGTCGGGGAAAAACTGTTTTTT; CDR3 protein: CASSLETSGVGEKLFF
D gene: .; clone size: .; V gene: TRBV6-5; J gene: TRBJ2-5; CDR3 DNA: TGTGCCAGCAGTTACTCGTGGAGAGGGGAAAGGGGGACCCAGTACTTC; CDR3 protein: CASSYSWRGERGTQYF
D gene: .; clone size: .; V gene: TRBV20-1; J gene: TRBJ1-2; CDR3 DNA: TGCAGTGCTAGCAGGCGGGGGCGGGATGGCTACACCTTC; CDR3 protein: CSASRRGRDGYTF
D gene: .; clone size: many; V gene: TRBV13; J gene: TRBJ2-3; CDR3 DNA: TGTGCCAGCAGCTTAGATCCGGATACGCAGTATTTT; CDR3 protein: CASSLDPDTQYF
D gene: .; clone size: .; V gene: TRBV9; J gene: TRBJ2-7; CDR3 DNA: TGTGCCAGCAGCGTTGGGGGGCTCCACTCCTACGAGCAGTACTTC; CDR3 protein: CASSVGGLHSYEQYF
D gene: TRBD2; clone size: .; V gene: TRBV5-1; J gene: TRBJ2-7; CDR3 DNA: TGTGCCAGCAGCTTAGGGGCTAGCGGGAGCTCCTACGAGCAGTACTTC; CDR3 protein: CASSLGASGSSYEQYF